Listed below are T cell receptor beta chains from one sample, sequenced in a study of OX40 agonist ivuxolimab in advanced cancers. The protocol was immunoSEQ multiplex PCR, while the TCRdb copy is restricted to in-frame clones and leaves out a portion. This table holds over 55,000 clones, 86% found once. The sample here was CD4+ or CD8+ T cells sorted from blood, taken in a trial of the OX40 agonist ivuxolimab. Every receptor here comes from an adult with an advanced solid tumor such as melanoma, head and neck, liver or kidney cancer. The CDR3 runs from the conserved cysteine through the conserved F or W. A D gene is named only where the DNA matches it firmly. Some rows mark clone size as missing; the rest say once, few, many or name a class of expanded clone.

NA	TRBV6-5	NA	CASTIRNSPLHF
NA	TRBV18	NA	CASSPYRATGELFF
NA	TRBV5-1	TRBD1	CASSLMTGDNSPLHF
once	TRBV29-1	NA	CSVGRGGGSYTF
NA	TRBV7-9	NA	CASSSEAARVAFF
NA	TRBV2	NA	CASSDRVPAEAFF
once	TRBV7-9	NA	CASSPRDKGNTIYF
NA	TRBV7-2	NA	CASSLFVNQPQHF
NA	TRBV30	NA	CAQGQGMGYTF
once	TRBV28	NA	CASTLAETQYF
few	TRBV5-1	TRBD2	CASSLSGDFSSYNEQFF
NA	TRBV19	NA	CASSMGYRHYEQYF
NA	TRBV5-1	NA	CASSLALAEGYTF
NA	TRBV5-6	NA	CASSWGNLETQYF
NA	TRBV5-4	NA	CASSPERGTDTQYF
once	TRBV7-6	NA	CASSSQGIPYEQYF
NA	TRBV11-1	TRBD1	CASSPRTGTYEQYF
NA	TRBV7-2	NA	CASNTGDGRYEQYF
NA	TRBV6-1	NA	CAVSRAPHYGYTF
NA	TRBV4-2	NA	CASSQDPVRGEQYF
NA	TRBV9	TRBD2	CASSSQRGALSYEQYF
NA	TRBV28	NA	CASSRRVASGSTEAFF
NA	TRBV7-3	NA	CASSPAGTYQETQYF
NA	TRBV29-1	TRBD1	CSTGQGNTDTQYF
NA	TRBV7-9	NA	CASSLGAGNPRSGANVLTF
few	TRBV11-2	TRBD1	CASSLLTGIHYEQYF
NA	TRBV6-5	NA	CASSYSGINQPQHF
NA	TRBV19	NA	CASSIEAGGTDTQYF
NA	TRBV10-3	TRBD1	CAISDPGTVQETQYF